The rows below give T cell receptor beta chains drawn from one sample of a study of T cell changes during pregnancy in multiple sclerosis. Profiling relied on immunoSEQ multiplex PCR, and the TCRdb table lists in-frame clones only, not all of them. The sample shows approximately 20,000 clones, over 75% of them seen only once. This material consisted of CD8+ T cells from peripheral blood mononuclear cells, taken after pregnancy. These receptors all come from a female donor with multiple sclerosis, enrolled in a pregnancy study. CDR3s include the opening cysteine and the closing phenylalanine or tryptophan. The order of the fields is J gene, D gene, clone size, V gene, CDR3 protein, CDR3 DNA. A D gene is named only where the DNA matches it firmly. Rows give clone size only sometimes, using once, few, many, or a class for an expanded clone.

j_call: TRBJ2-1
d_call: TRBD2
clone_size: .
v_call: TRBV7-8
cdr3_aa: CASSFGPIAGNEQFF
cdr3_nt: TGTGCCAGCAGCTTTGGGCCCATAGCGGGCAATGAGCAGTTCTTC

j_call: TRBJ2-3
d_call: .
clone_size: .
v_call: TRBV7-9
cdr3_aa: CASSPEAGEITDTQYF
cdr3_nt: TGTGCCAGCAGCCCCGAAGCGGGTGAGATCACAGATACGCAGTATTTT

j_call: TRBJ1-1
d_call: TRBD1
clone_size: .
v_call: TRBV2
cdr3_aa: CASRTGELGAFF
cdr3_nt: TGTGCCAGCAGGACAGGGGAATTGGGAGCTTTCTTT

j_call: TRBJ1-1
d_call: TRBD1
clone_size: .
v_call: TRBV23-1
cdr3_aa: CASSQVGDVRGRGGTEAFF
cdr3_nt: TGCGCCAGCAGTCAAGTTGGGGATGTCAGGGGGCGAGGGGGCACTGAAGCTTTCTTT

j_call: TRBJ2-2
d_call: TRBD1
clone_size: .
v_call: TRBV9
cdr3_aa: CASSLGQGAGKAGELFF
cdr3_nt: TGTGCCAGCAGCCTCGGACAGGGGGCAGGTAAAGCCGGGGAGCTGTTTTTT

j_call: TRBJ2-7
d_call: .
clone_size: .
v_call: TRBV4-1
cdr3_aa: CASSYIQGPYYEQYF
cdr3_nt: TGCGCCAGCAGCTACATTCAGGGCCCATACTACGAGCAGTACTTC

j_call: TRBJ1-4
d_call: .
clone_size: .
v_call: TRBV7-9
cdr3_aa: CASSLASTTNEKLFF
cdr3_nt: TGTGCCAGCAGCTTAGCCAGTACAACTAATGAAAAACTGTTTTTT

j_call: TRBJ2-7
d_call: .
clone_size: .
v_call: TRBV21-1
cdr3_aa: CASSKLCYEQYF
cdr3_nt: TGTGCCAGCAGCAAACTATGCTACGAGCAGTACTTC

j_call: TRBJ2-7
d_call: .
clone_size: .
v_call: TRBV28
cdr3_aa: CASSFVGHPYEQYF
cdr3_nt: TGTGCCAGCAGTTTTGTTGGGCACCCCTACGAGCAGTACTTC

j_call: TRBJ2-1
d_call: .
clone_size: .
v_call: TRBV4-3
cdr3_aa: CASSHYHSNNEQFF
cdr3_nt: TGCGCCAGCAGCCACTACCATAGTAACAATGAGCAGTTCTTC

j_call: TRBJ1-1
d_call: .
clone_size: .
v_call: TRBV28
cdr3_aa: CASSFGDTMNTEAFF
cdr3_nt: TGTGCCAGCAGTTTTGGGGACACCATGAACACTGAAGCTTTCTTT

j_call: TRBJ1-2
d_call: TRBD1
clone_size: once
v_call: TRBV18
cdr3_aa: CASSPDREIIYGYTF
cdr3_nt: TGTGCCAGCTCACCAGACAGGGAAATTATATATGGCTACACCTTC

j_call: TRBJ2-7
d_call: TRBD1
clone_size: .
v_call: TRBV27
cdr3_aa: CASSPSLGDRVILYEQYF
cdr3_nt: TGTGCCAGCAGTCCCTCTTTAGGGGACAGGGTTATCCTCTACGAGCAGTACTTC

j_call: TRBJ2-7
d_call: TRBD2
clone_size: .
v_call: TRBV27
cdr3_aa: CASSSSLAEHSYEQYF
cdr3_nt: TGTGCCAGCAGTTCCTCACTAGCGGAACACTCCTACGAGCAGTACTTC

j_call: TRBJ2-5
d_call: TRBD1
clone_size: .
v_call: TRBV7-2
cdr3_aa: CASSLWDSGETQYF
cdr3_nt: TGTGCCAGCAGCTTATGGGACAGCGGAGAGACCCAGTACTTC

j_call: TRBJ2-7
d_call: TRBD1
clone_size: .
v_call: TRBV28
cdr3_aa: CATRDSLSYEQYF
cdr3_nt: TGTGCCACCCGGGACAGCCTCTCCTACGAGCAGTACTTC

j_call: TRBJ2-2
d_call: TRBD2
clone_size: .
v_call: TRBV2
cdr3_aa: CAIEVAGANTGELFF
cdr3_nt: TGTGCCATCGAGGTAGCGGGGGCGAACACCGGGGAGCTGTTTTTT

j_call: TRBJ2-1
d_call: TRBD1
clone_size: .
v_call: TRBV9
cdr3_aa: CASSVAGTGDGEQFF
cdr3_nt: TGTGCCAGCAGCGTAGCCGGGACAGGGGATGGAGAGCAGTTCTTC

j_call: TRBJ2-7
d_call: TRBD2
clone_size: .
v_call: TRBV7-6
cdr3_aa: CASSAGLAGTYEQYF
cdr3_nt: TGTGCCAGCAGCGCGGGACTAGCGGGAACCTACGAGCAGTACTTC

j_call: TRBJ1-2
d_call: TRBD1
clone_size: .
v_call: TRBV4-1
cdr3_aa: CASSQGTGVGGYTF
cdr3_nt: TGCGCCAGCAGCCAAGGGACAGGGGTGGGTGGCTACACCTTC

j_call: TRBJ1-2
d_call: .
clone_size: .
v_call: TRBV4-1
cdr3_aa: CASSQDTETDYGYTF
cdr3_nt: TGCGCCAGCAGCCAAGATACTGAGACAGATTATGGCTACACCTTC

j_call: TRBJ2-7
d_call: TRBD1
clone_size: .
v_call: TRBV7-9
cdr3_aa: CASSRYHRGSDEQYF
cdr3_nt: TGTGCCAGCAGCCGATACCACAGGGGAAGCGACGAGCAGTACTTC

j_call: TRBJ2-2
d_call: TRBD2
clone_size: .
v_call: TRBV10-1
cdr3_aa: CASSETSDGTGELFF
cdr3_nt: TGCGCCAGCAGTGAGACTAGCGACGGCACCGGGGAGCTGTTTTTT

j_call: TRBJ2-5
d_call: TRBD1
clone_size: .
v_call: TRBV4-3
cdr3_aa: CARMAGGRETQYF
cdr3_nt: TGCGCCAGGATGGCAGGGGGAAGGGAGACCCAGTACTTC

j_call: TRBJ1-2
d_call: .
clone_size: .
v_call: TRBV10-3
cdr3_aa: CAISDVTRRAPNYGYTF
cdr3_nt: TGTGCCATCAGTGACGTGACGCGCAGGGCACCGAACTATGGCTACACCTTC

j_call: TRBJ1-1
d_call: .
clone_size: .
v_call: TRBV6-6
cdr3_aa: CASSYRGRVGTEAFF
cdr3_nt: TGTGCCAGCAGTTACCGGGGGAGGGTTGGCACTGAAGCTTTCTTT

j_call: TRBJ2-7
d_call: .
clone_size: medium-sized
v_call: TRBV7-6
cdr3_aa: CASSPGSFEQYF
cdr3_nt: TGTGCCAGCAGCCCGGGGTCTTTCGAGCAGTACTTC

j_call: TRBJ2-6
d_call: .
clone_size: .
v_call: TRBV5-1
cdr3_aa: CASSSGTPGANVLTF
cdr3_nt: TGCGCCAGCAGCTCCGGGACACCTGGGGCCAACGTCCTGACTTTC

j_call: TRBJ2-7
d_call: .
clone_size: .
v_call: TRBV5-4
cdr3_aa: CASSLGRREQYF
cdr3_nt: TGTGCCAGCAGCTTGGGGAGAAGGGAGCAGTACTTC

j_call: TRBJ2-7
d_call: .
clone_size: .
v_call: TRBV6-1
cdr3_aa: CASSEWRGPYEQYF
cdr3_nt: TGTGCCAGCAGTGAATGGAGAGGGCCTTACGAGCAGTACTTC

j_call: TRBJ2-7
d_call: TRBD2
clone_size: .
v_call: TRBV11-3
cdr3_aa: CASSPGLGMSSYEQYF
cdr3_nt: TGTGCCAGCAGCCCAGGACTAGGGATGAGCTCCTACGAGCAGTACTTC

j_call: TRBJ2-2
d_call: .
clone_size: .
v_call: TRBV28
cdr3_aa: CATSPSSGELFF
cdr3_nt: TGTGCCACCTCCCCCAGTTCCGGGGAGCTGTTTTTT

j_call: TRBJ2-3
d_call: .
clone_size: .
v_call: TRBV19
cdr3_aa: CASSPGTDTQYF
cdr3_nt: TGTGCCAGTAGTCCGGGCACAGATACGCAGTATTTT

j_call: TRBJ1-1
d_call: .
clone_size: few
v_call: TRBV9
cdr3_aa: CASSGYGTQNTEAFF
cdr3_nt: TGTGCCAGCAGCGGATACGGGACACAGAACACTGAAGCTTTCTTT

j_call: TRBJ2-1
d_call: TRBD2
clone_size: .
v_call: TRBV25-1
cdr3_aa: CASRQLEREGTNEQFF
cdr3_nt: TGTGCCAGCAGGCAACTGGAGCGGGAGGGGACGAATGAGCAGTTCTTC

j_call: TRBJ2-2
d_call: .
clone_size: .
v_call: TRBV27
cdr3_aa: CASSITGDTGELFF
cdr3_nt: TGTGCCAGCAGTATTACGGGGGACACCGGGGAGCTGTTTTTT

j_call: TRBJ1-2
d_call: .
clone_size: .
v_call: TRBV4-2
cdr3_aa: CASSQDQVRQEGYGYTF
cdr3_nt: TGTGCCAGCAGCCAAGATCAGGTGAGGCAGGAGGGCTATGGCTACACCTTC

j_call: TRBJ1-2
d_call: .
clone_size: .
v_call: TRBV2
cdr3_aa: CASSVRAWYGYTF
cdr3_nt: TGTGCCAGCAGTGTCAGGGCCTGGTATGGCTACACCTTC

j_call: TRBJ1-1
d_call: .
clone_size: once
v_call: TRBV28
cdr3_aa: CASRSYTGNTEAFF
cdr3_nt: TGTGCCAGCAGGTCATATACAGGGAACACTGAAGCTTTCTTT

j_call: TRBJ2-3
d_call: .
clone_size: once
v_call: TRBV28
cdr3_aa: CASNLLFITDTQYF
cdr3_nt: TGTGCCAGCAACCTTCTATTTATCACAGATACGCAGTATTTT

j_call: TRBJ2-7
d_call: TRBD2
clone_size: .
v_call: TRBV30
cdr3_aa: CAWSPLAVTYEQYF
cdr3_nt: TGTGCCTGGAGTCCCCTAGCGGTAACCTACGAGCAGTACTTC

j_call: TRBJ1-5
d_call: TRBD1
clone_size: .
v_call: TRBV27
cdr3_aa: CASSNTGVSNQPQHF
cdr3_nt: TGTGCCAGCAGTAACACAGGGGTTAGCAATCAGCCCCAGCATTTT

j_call: TRBJ2-1
d_call: TRBD2
clone_size: .
v_call: TRBV5-6
cdr3_aa: CASSLLAGDYEQFF
cdr3_nt: TGTGCCAGCAGCTTGTTAGCGGGAGACTATGAGCAGTTCTTC

j_call: TRBJ2-7
d_call: TRBD2
clone_size: .
v_call: TRBV28
cdr3_aa: CASSFGSGSDEQYF
cdr3_nt: TGTGCCAGCAGTTTTGGTAGCGGGAGCGACGAGCAGTACTTC

j_call: TRBJ1-4
d_call: .
clone_size: .
v_call: TRBV28
cdr3_aa: CASSLGGKGEKLFF
cdr3_nt: TGTGCCAGCAGTTTAGGGGGGAAGGGCGAAAAACTGTTTTTT

j_call: TRBJ2-2
d_call: TRBD2
clone_size: .
v_call: TRBV2
cdr3_aa: CASSQGLAATNTGELFF
cdr3_nt: TGTGCCAGCAGTCAGGGACTAGCAGCCACGAACACCGGGGAGCTGTTTTTT